This T cell receptor beta chain comes out of a study of Ad26.COV2.S vaccination and SARS-CoV-2 variants. Overall study: Donor joined the COV1001 Ad26.COV2.S trial arm. By the intramuscular route, Ad26.COV2.S was given once, or twice 56 days apart.

Clones were sequenced by immunoSEQ multiplex PCR, and TCRdb holds only the in-frame ones, with some missing. Of 350,000 to 450,000 clones listed, roughly 90% are singletons. Treatment meaning: roughly 19 received Ad26.COV2.S at low or high dose, single or two shots; five or six received placebo; per-sample allocation not given. Specimens were obtained on day 63 following the first vaccine or placebo injection. Trimming took 2 bases from V and 2 from J, leaving 19 bases between them. Germline CDR1 is SGHRS and CDR2 is YFSETQ. The CDR3 covers 17 residues. The V and J genes are TRBV5-1 and TRBJ2-5, with TRBD2 as a possible D gene (5 bases). The clonotype comes from a person aged 18-65 years who received the Ad26.COV2.S COVID-19 vaccine or a placebo. Material: peripheral blood, obtained in a trial of Ad26.COV2.S vaccine versus placebo. The CDR3 reads CASSLGLGSRGQETQYF. The CDR3 nucleotides are TGCGCCAGCAGCTTAGGACTCGGGTCTCGAGGGCAAGAGACCCAGTACTTC.